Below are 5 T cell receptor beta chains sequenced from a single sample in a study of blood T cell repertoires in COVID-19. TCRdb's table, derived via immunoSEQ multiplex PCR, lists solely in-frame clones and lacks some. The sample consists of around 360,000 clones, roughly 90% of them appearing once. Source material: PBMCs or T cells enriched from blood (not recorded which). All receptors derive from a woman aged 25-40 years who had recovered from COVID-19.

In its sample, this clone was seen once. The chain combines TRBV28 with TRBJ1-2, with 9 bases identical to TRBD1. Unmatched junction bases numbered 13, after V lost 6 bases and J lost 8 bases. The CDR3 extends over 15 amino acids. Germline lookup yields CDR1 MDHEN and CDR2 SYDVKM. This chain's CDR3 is CASSTAGTGRPGYTF. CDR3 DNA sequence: TGTGCCAGCAGCACAGCCGGGACAGGGCGGCCGGGCTACACCTTC.

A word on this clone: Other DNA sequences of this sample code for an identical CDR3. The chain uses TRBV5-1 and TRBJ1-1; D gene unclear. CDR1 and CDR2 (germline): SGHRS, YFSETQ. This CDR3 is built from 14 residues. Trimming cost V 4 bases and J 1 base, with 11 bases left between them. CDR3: CASSLLGGNTEAFF. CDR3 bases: TGCGCCAGCAGCCTGCTGGGAGGGAACACTGAAGCTTTCTTT.

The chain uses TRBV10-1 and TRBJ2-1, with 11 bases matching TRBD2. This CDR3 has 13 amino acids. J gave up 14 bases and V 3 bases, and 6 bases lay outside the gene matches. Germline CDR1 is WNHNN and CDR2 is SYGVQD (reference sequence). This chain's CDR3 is CASSDVTSGDKFF. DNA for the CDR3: TGCGCCAGCAGTGACGTGACTAGCGGGGATAAGTTCTTC.

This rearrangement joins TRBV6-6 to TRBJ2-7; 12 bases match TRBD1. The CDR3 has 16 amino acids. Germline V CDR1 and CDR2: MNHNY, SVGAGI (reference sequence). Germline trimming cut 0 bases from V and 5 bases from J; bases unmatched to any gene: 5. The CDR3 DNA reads TGTGCCAGCAGTTACTCGACGGGACAGGGGGCCCACGAGCAGTACTTC. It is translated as CASSYSTGQGAHEQYF.

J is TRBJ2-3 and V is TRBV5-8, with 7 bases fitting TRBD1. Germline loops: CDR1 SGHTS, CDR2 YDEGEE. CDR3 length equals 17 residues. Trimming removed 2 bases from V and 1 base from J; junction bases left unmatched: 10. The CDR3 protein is CASSFDIGTGGTDTQYF. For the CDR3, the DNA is TGTGCCAGCAGCTTTGATATCGGAACAGGGGGCACAGATACGCAGTATTTT.